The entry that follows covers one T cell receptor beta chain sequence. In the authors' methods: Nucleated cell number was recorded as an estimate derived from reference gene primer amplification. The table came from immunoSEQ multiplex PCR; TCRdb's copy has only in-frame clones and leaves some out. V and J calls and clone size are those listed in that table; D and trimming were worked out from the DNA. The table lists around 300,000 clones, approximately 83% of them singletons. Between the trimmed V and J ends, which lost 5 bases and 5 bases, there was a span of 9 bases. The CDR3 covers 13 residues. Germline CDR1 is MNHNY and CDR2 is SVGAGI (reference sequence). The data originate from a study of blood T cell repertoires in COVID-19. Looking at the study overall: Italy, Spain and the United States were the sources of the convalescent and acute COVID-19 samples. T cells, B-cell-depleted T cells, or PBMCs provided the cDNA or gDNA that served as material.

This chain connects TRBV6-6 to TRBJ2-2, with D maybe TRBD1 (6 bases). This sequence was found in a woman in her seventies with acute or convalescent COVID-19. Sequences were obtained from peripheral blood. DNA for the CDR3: TGTGCCAGCAGTGTCAGGGGAACCGGGGAGCTGTTTTTT. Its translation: CASSVRGTGELFF.